Described below is a single T cell receptor (beta chain) sequence and its context. Antigen specificity is unknown. The data belong to a study of regulatory and conventional T cells in RAG deficiency. Study-wide results and caveats: Shannon entropy was markedly lower and Simpson indices higher in RAG-deficient patients than control T-cell subsets.

CDR3 length: 16 amino acids. Germline V gene lookup returns CDR1 MNHNY and CDR2 SVGAGI (reference sequence). Trimming left V 2 bases short and J 0 bases short, with 11 bases between. The sorted regulatory T cells were CD4+, CD25-high and CD127-low, with genomic DNA sequenced. Repertoires were generated with immunoSEQ multiplex PCR, while TCRdb's copy carries only in-frame clones and drops some. The sample contains approximately 3,000 clones, 94% of which appear only once. Another study also made use of these data, one on regulatory T cells. As that report states: Amplification used 52 TRBV primers and 13 TRBJ primers. In patients, unique TRB V-J pairs were restricted and V/J usage skewed, especially in Tregs.

The specimen was CD4+ Tregs sorted from blood. The J gene is TRBJ1-5, the V gene TRBV6-6; D remains unclear. The TCR comes from a human donor in good health. CDR3: CASSYLPTHSNQPQHF. As DNA, the CDR3 is TGTGCCAGCAGTTACCTGCCGACTCATAGCAATCAGCCCCAGCATTTT.